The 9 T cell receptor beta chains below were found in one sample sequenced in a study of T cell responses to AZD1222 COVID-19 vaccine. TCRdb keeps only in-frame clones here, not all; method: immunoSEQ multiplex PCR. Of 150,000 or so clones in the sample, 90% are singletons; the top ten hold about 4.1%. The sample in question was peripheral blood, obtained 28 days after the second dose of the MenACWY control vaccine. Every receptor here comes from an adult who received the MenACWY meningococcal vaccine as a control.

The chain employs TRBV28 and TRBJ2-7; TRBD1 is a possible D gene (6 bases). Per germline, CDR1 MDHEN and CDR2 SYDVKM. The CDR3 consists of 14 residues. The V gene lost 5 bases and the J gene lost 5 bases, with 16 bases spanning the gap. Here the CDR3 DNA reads TGTGCCAGCAGTCTCACAGGGCGTATCCACGAGCAGTACTTC. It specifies CASSLTGRIHEQYF.

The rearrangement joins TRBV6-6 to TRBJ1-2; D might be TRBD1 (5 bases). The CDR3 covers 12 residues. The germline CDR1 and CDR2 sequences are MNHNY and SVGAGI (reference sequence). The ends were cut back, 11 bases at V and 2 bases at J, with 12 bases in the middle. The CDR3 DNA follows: TGTGCCGGAGGCCGGGGGAACTATGGCTACACCTTC. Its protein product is CAGGRGNYGYTF.

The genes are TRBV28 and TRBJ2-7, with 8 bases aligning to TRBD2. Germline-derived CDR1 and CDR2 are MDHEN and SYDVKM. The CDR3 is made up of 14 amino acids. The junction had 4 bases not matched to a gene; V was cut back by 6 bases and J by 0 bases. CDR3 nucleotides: TGTGCCAGCAGCGGGGCGGGAGGCTCCTACGAGCAGTACTTC. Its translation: CASSGAGGSYEQYF. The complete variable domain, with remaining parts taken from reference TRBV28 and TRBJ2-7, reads DVKVTQSSRYLVKRTGEKVFLECVQDMDHENMFWYRQDPGLGLRLIYFSYDVKMKEKGDIPEGYSVSREKKERFSLILESASTNQTSMYLCASSGAGGSYEQYFGPGTRLTVT.

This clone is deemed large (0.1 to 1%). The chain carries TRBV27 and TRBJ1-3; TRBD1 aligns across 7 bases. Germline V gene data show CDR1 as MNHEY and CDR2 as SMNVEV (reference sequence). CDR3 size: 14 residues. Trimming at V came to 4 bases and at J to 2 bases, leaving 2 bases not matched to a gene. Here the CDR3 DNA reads TGTGCCAGCAGTTCAGGGGGAACTGGAAACACCATATATTTT. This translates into CASSSGGTGNTIYF.

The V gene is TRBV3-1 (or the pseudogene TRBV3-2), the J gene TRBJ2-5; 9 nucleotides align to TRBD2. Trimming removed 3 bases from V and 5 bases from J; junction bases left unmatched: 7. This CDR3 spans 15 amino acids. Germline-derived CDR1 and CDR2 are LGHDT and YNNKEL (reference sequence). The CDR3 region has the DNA TGTGCCAGCAGCCACGGGACGGGACTAGCCGAGACCCAGTACTTC. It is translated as CASSHGTGLAETQYF.

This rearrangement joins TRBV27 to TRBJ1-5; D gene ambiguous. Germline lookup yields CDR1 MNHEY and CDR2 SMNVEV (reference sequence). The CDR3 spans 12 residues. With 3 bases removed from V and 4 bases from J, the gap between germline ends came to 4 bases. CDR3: CASSFPNQPQHF. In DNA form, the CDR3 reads TGTGCCAGCAGTTTTCCTAATCAGCCCCAGCATTTT.

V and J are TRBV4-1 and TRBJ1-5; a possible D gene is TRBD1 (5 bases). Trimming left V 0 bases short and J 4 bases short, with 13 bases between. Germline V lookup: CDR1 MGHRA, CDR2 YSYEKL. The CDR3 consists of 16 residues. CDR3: CASSQDAGFGNQPQHF. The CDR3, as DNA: TGCGCCAGCAGCCAAGATGCAGGGTTCGGGAATCAGCCCCAGCATTTT.

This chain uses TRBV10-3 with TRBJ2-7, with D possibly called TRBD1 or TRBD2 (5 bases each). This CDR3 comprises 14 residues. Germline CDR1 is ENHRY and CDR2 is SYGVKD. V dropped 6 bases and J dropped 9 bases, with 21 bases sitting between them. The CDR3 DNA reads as TGTGCCATCAGGCCCTCGGGACGGATACAAGCGCAGTACTTC. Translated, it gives CAIRPSGRIQAQYF.

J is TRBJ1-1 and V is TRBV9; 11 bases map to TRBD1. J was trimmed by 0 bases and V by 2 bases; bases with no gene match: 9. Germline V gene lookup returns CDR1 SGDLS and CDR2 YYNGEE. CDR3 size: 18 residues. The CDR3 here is CASSVGGRTGGLNTEAFF. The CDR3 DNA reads TGTGCCAGCAGCGTTGGAGGTCGGACAGGGGGCTTGAACACTGAAGCTTTCTTT.